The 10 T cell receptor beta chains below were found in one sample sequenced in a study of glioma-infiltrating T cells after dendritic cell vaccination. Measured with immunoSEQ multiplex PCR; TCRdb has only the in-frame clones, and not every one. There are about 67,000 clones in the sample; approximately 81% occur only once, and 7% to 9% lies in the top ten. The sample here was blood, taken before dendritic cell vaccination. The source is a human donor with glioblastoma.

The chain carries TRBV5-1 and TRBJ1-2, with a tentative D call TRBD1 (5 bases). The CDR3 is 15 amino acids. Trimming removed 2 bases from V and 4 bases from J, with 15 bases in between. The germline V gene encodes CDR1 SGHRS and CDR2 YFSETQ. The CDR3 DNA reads TGCGCCAGCAGCTTTAGATTTCAGGACATCTATGGCTACACCTTC. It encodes CASSFRFQDIYGYTF.

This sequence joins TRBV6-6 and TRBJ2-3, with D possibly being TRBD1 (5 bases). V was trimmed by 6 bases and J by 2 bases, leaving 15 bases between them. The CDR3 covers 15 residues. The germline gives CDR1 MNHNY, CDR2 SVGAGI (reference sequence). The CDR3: CASRRTIVLTDTQYF. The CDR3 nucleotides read TGTGCCAGCAGACGGACAATAGTCCTCACAGATACGCAGTATTTT.

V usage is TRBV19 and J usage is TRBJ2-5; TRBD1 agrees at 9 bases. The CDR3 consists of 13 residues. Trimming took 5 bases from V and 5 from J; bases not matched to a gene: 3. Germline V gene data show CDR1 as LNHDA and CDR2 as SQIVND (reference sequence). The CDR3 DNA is TGTGCCAGTAGTCGACAGGGGGACGAGACCCAGTACTTC. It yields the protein CASSRQGDETQYF.

The CDR3 reads CASSRGTGKNYGYTF. As DNA, the CDR3 is TGTGCCAGCAGTCGAGGGACAGGGAAGAACTATGGCTACACCTTC. V and J are TRBV27 and TRBJ1-2; 9 nucleotides align to TRBD1. V was clipped by 5 bases and J by 2 bases; unmatched bases: 6. Germline CDR1 is MNHEY and CDR2 is SMNVEV (reference sequence). The CDR3 totals 15 residues.

The CDR3 DNA sequence: TGTGCCAGCAGCCGGGACATAAATCAGCCCCAGCATTTT. Translated: CASSRDINQPQHF. The J gene is TRBJ1-5, the V gene TRBV6-4; perhaps TRBD1 as D (6 bases). CDR1 and CDR2 (germline): MRHNA, SNTAGT. This CDR3 spans 13 amino acids. Trimming cost V 6 bases and J 4 bases, with 10 bases left between them.

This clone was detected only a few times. DNA for the CDR3: TGTGCCATCAGTGAGATAGGACTAGCGGGGGGCTACGGCACAGATACGCAGTATTTT. Translating gives CAISEIGLAGGYGTDTQYF. The chain is built from TRBV10-3 and TRBJ2-3; 14 positions agree with TRBD2. The V gene's germline CDR1 is ENHRY and CDR2 SYGVKD. This CDR3 has 19 amino acids. J was trimmed by 1 base and V by 2 bases; bases with no gene match: 8.

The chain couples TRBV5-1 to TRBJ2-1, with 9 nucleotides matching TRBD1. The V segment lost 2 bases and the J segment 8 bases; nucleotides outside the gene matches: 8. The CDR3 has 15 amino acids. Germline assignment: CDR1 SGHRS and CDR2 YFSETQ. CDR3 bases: TGCGCCAGCAGCTTAACCGGGACAGGGATCGATGAGCAGTTCTTC. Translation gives CASSLTGTGIDEQFF. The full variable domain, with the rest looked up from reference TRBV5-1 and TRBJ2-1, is KAGVTQTPRYLIKTRGQQVTLSCSPISGHRSVSWYQQTPGQGLQFLFEYFSETQRNKGNFPGRFSGRQFSNSRSEMNVSTLELGDSALYLCASSLTGTGIDEQFFGPGTRLTVL.

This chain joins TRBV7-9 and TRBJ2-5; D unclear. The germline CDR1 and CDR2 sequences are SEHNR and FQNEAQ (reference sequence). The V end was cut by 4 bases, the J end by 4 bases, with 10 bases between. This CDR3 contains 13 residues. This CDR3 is CASSSPPGETQYF. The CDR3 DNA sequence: TGTGCCAGCAGCTCCCCCCCGGGAGAGACCCAGTACTTC.

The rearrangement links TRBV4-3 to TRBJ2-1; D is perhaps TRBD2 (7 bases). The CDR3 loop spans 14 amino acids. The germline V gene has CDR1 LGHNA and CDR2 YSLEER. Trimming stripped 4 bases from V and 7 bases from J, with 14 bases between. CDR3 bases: TGCGCCAGCAGCCCTGGGGGGGCTTGGAATGAGCAGTTCTTC. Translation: CASSPGGAWNEQFF.

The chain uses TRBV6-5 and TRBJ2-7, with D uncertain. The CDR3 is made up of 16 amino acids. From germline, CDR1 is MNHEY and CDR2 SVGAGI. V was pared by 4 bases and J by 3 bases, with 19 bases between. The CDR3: CASSSSEVGEDYEQYF. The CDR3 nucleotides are TGTGCCAGCAGTTCCTCTGAGGTCGGAGAAGACTACGAGCAGTACTTC.